The 14 T cell receptor beta chains listed next were all sequenced from one sample in a study of T cell repertoires in cytomegalovirus infection. TCRdb reprocessed the reads via MiXCR and lists one record per CDR3 protein. The sample gives about 300,000 distinct CDR3 sequences, 8% to 10% of which show up once; approximately 2.4% is in the top ten. The sequenced material came from PBMCs. These receptors originate from a human donor in good health (CMV status not recorded). Some clones in this sample may be carry-over from other donors' samples.

The J gene is TRBJ1-5, the V gene TRBV2; TRBD1 agrees at 7 bases. V trimming: 8 bases; J trimming: 2 bases; junction bases outside the gene matches: 3. The CDR3 is 13 amino acids. CDR1 SNHLY and CDR2 FYNNEI come from the germline V gene. This CDR3 is CASRDSGNQPQHF. The CDR3 bases are TGTGCCAGCCGGGACAGTGGCAATCAGCCCCAGCATTTT.

The V call is TRBV4-2, the J call TRBJ1-1, with a tentative D call TRBD1 (6 bases). The germline V gene encodes CDR1 LGHNA and CDR2 YNFKEQ. The CDR3 is 14 amino acids. V was cut by 0 bases and J by 5 bases, with 10 bases left in between. In DNA form, the CDR3 reads TGTGCCAGCAGCCAAGAGAGGGGGGGGACTGAAGCTTTCTTT. Protein: CASSQERGGTEAFF.

The rearrangement joins TRBV29-1 to TRBJ2-7; 7 bases map to TRBD1. The germline V gene encodes CDR1 SQVTM and CDR2 ANQGSEA. V gave up 3 bases and J gave up 3 bases; unmatched junction bases: 2. The CDR3 is 12 amino acids. Written as DNA, the CDR3 is TGCAGCGTTGAGACAGGGAGCTACGAGCAGTACTTC. It codes for CSVETGSYEQYF.

This clonotype was picked up many times. The gene calls are TRBV7-6 and TRBJ2-3; maybe TRBD2 (6 bases). With 6 bases removed from V and 2 bases from J, the gap between germline ends came to 15 bases. Germline assignment: CDR1 SGHVS and CDR2 FNYEAQ. CDR3 length: 15 amino acids. DNA for the CDR3: TGTGCCAGCAGTTCGGGACTCTTTGACACAGATACGCAGTATTTT. It translates to CASSSGLFDTDTQYF. Filled out from reference TRBV7-6 and TRBJ2-3, the complete variable domain reads GAGVSQSPRYKVTKRGQDVALRCDPISGHVSLYWYRQALGQGPEFLTYFNYEAQQDKSGLPNDRFSAERPEGSISTLTIQRTEQRDSAMYRCASSSGLFDTDTQYFGPGTRLTVL.

This clonotype was seen at least ten times. The chain joins TRBV29-1 to TRBJ2-3; 9 bases fit TRBD2. Germline trimming cut 5 bases from V and 6 bases from J; bases unmatched to any gene: 6. From germline, CDR1 is SQVTM and CDR2 ANQGSEA. The CDR3 length is 13 residues. The CDR3 is CSVSSGVGDTQYF. Here the CDR3 DNA reads TGCAGCGTTTCTAGCGGGGTAGGCGATACGCAGTATTTT.

At least ten counts were recorded for this clonotype. V usage is TRBV11-2 and J usage is TRBJ1-1; D is unresolved. Germline loops: CDR1 SGHAT, CDR2 FQNNGV. The CDR3 is 13 residues long. The V and J ends lost 2 bases and 1 base respectively, with 5 bases between them. Written as DNA, the CDR3 is TGTGCCAGCAGCTTATCCCCGAACACTGAAGCTTTCTTT. Translating gives CASSLSPNTEAFF.

This clonotype came up many times. The J gene is TRBJ2-2, the V gene TRBV7-9, with D unresolved. CDR1 SEHNR and CDR2 FQNEAQ come from the germline V gene (reference sequence). The V end lost 2 bases, the J end lost 4 bases, and 11 bases lay between the germline ends. The CDR3 loop spans 15 amino acids. CDR3 bases: TGTGCCAGCAGCTTAAACACGCGTCTCACCGGGGAGCTGTTTTTT. Its protein is CASSLNTRLTGELFF.

This clonotype was seen many times. This chain joins TRBV29-1 and TRBJ2-3, with a possible D match to TRBD2 (6 bases). V lost 6 bases and J lost 7, with 20 bases in between. Per germline, CDR1 SQVTM and CDR2 ANQGSEA. The CDR3 consists of 14 residues. CDR3 DNA: TGCAGCGTAGCCCGGGCCGCCGCGGGAAATACGCAGTATTTT. It translates to CSVARAAAGNTQYF.

Ten or more counts support this clonotype. This sequence joins TRBV28 and TRBJ2-1; D possibly corresponds to TRBD2 (5 bases). CDR3 size: 15 residues. Trimming cost V 6 bases and J 4 bases, with 16 bases left between them. Germline CDR1 reads MDHEN; CDR2 reads SYDVKM. The CDR3, as DNA: TGTGCCAGCAGACCATTCGCCTCGGGATACAATGAGCAGTTCTTC. Amino acids: CASRPFASGYNEQFF.

Many counts were recorded for this clonotype. The chain links TRBV27 to TRBJ2-7; 7 nucleotides line up with TRBD2. The CDR3 sequence is 16 residues long. CDR1 is MNHEY, CDR2 SMNVEV, per germline (reference sequence). V was pared by 8 bases and J by 4 bases, with 17 bases of the junction left unmatched. The CDR3 DNA reads as TGTGCCAGCCCAAGAGATCAGCGGGGACCTGCTTACGAGCAGTACTTC. This sequence encodes CASPRDQRGPAYEQYF.

There are many counts of this clonotype. The J gene is TRBJ2-3, the V gene TRBV6-2 or TRBV6-3; D possibly corresponds to TRBD2 (5 bases). The CDR3 has 12 amino acids. Germline V CDR1 and CDR2: MNHEY, SVGEGT. V was trimmed by 2 bases and J by 11 bases, leaving 11 bases between them. The DNA of the CDR3 is TGTGCCAGCAGTTACACCCCTCGGGGGCAGTATTTT. It encodes CASSYTPRGQYF.

At least ten counts were recorded for this clonotype. The chain employs TRBV7-9 and TRBJ2-1, with TRBD1 matching over 7 bases. The V segment lost 0 bases and the J segment 7 bases; nucleotides outside the gene matches: 3. The CDR3 is made up of 14 amino acids. Germline CDR1 is SEHNR and CDR2 is FQNEAQ (reference sequence). The CDR3 spells CASSLAKGANEQFF. CDR3 DNA sequence: TGTGCCAGCAGCTTAGCGAAGGGGGCGAATGAGCAGTTCTTC.

This clonotype was detected many times. J is TRBJ1-6 and V is TRBV4-3, with 8 nucleotides matching TRBD1. Germline V CDR1 and CDR2: LGHNA, YSLEER. Trimming cost V 0 bases and J 8 bases; bases outside gene matches: 9. There are 17 residues in the CDR3. CDR3 residues: CASSQEPGQGTYSPLHF. CDR3 in DNA: TGCGCCAGCAGCCAAGAGCCAGGACAGGGTACCTATTCACCCCTCCACTTT.

This clonotype was counted at least ten times. The DNA for the CDR3 is TGTGCCAGCAGCCGGGGACAGTCCACAGATACGCAGTATTTT. This codes for CASSRGQSTDTQYF. V usage is TRBV7-6 and J usage is TRBJ2-3; 7 bases align to TRBD1. CDR3 length equals 14 residues. Germline V CDR1 and CDR2: SGHVS, FNYEAQ. Trimming removed 5 bases from V and 2 bases from J; junction bases left unmatched: 4.